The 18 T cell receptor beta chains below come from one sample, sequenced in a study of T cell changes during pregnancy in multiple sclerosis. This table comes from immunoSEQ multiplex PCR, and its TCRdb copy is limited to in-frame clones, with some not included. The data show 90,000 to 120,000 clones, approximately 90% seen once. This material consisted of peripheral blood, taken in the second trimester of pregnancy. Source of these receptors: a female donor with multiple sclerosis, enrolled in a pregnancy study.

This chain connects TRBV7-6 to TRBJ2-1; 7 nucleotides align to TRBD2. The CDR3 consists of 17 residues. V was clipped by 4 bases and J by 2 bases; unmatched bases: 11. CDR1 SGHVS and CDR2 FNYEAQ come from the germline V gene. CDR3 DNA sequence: TGTGCCAGCAGCTCCTGGGGAGCGGGGTCTACCTACAATGAGCAGTTCTTC. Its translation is CASSSWGAGSTYNEQFF.

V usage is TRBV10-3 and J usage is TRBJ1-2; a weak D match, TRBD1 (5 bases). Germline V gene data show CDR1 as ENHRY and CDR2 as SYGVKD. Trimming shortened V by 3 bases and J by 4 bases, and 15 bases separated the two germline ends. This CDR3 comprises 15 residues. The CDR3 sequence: CAISEDTGFGYGYTF. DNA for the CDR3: TGTGCCATCAGTGAAGACACAGGTTTCGGCTATGGCTACACCTTC.

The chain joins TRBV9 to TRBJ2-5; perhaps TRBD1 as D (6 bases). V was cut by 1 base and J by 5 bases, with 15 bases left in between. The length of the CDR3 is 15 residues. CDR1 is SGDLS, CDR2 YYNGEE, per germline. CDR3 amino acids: CASSVSGGGVETQYF. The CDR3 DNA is TGTGCCAGCAGCGTATCTGGGGGCGGCGTGGAGACCCAGTACTTC.

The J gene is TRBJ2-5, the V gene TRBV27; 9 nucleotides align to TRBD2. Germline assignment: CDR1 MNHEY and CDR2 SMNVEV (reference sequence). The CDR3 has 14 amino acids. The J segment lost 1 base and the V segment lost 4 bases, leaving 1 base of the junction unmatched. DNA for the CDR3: TGTGCCAGCAGTTCGCGGGGGGGCCAAGAGACCCAGTACTTC. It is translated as CASSSRGGQETQYF.

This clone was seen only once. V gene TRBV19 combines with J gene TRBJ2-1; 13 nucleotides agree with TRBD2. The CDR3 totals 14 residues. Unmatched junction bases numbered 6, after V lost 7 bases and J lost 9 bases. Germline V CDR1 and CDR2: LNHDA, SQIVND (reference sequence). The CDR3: CASNGLAGAGEQFF. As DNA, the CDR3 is TGTGCCAGTAACGGACTAGCGGGAGCTGGTGAGCAGTTCTTC.

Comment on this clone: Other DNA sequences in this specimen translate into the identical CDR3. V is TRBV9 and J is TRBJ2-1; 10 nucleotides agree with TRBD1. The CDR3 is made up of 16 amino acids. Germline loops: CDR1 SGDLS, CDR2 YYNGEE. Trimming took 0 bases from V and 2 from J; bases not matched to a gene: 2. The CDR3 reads CASSVGGQGAYNEQFF. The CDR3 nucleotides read TGTGCCAGCAGCGTAGGTGGACAGGGGGCCTACAATGAGCAGTTCTTC.

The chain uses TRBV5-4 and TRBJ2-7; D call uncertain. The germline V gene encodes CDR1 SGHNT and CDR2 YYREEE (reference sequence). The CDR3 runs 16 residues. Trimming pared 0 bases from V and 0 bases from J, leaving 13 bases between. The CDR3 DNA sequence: TGTGCCAGCAGCTTGGAAAGTTCCGGGTTCTCCTACGAGCAGTACTTC. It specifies CASSLESSGFSYEQYF.

The CDR3 spells CASSLSRRANTGELFF. CDR3 bases: TGTGCCAGCAGTTTATCGCGACGGGCGAACACCGGGGAGCTGTTTTTT. V usage is TRBV27 and J usage is TRBJ2-2; D remains ambiguous. V was trimmed by 0 bases and J by 0 bases, leaving 8 bases between them. The CDR3 consists of 16 residues. CDR1 is MNHEY and CDR2 is SMNVEV in the germline V gene (reference sequence).

The CDR3 nucleotides read TGTGCCAGTAGCAGGACAGGGTTCAATGAGCAGTTCTTC. Its protein is CASSRTGFNEQFF. This chain uses TRBV19 with TRBJ2-1, with 8 bases lining up with TRBD1. CDR1 is LNHDA, CDR2 SQIVND, per germline (reference sequence). Losses at the gene ends were 6 bases for V and 6 bases for J; bases not matched to a gene: 4. This CDR3 is built from 13 residues.

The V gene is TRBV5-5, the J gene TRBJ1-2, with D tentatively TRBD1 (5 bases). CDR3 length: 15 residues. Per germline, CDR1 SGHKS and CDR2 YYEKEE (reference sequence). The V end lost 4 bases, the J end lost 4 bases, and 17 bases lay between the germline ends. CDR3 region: CASSPNPTESYGYTF. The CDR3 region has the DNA TGTGCCAGCAGCCCTAACCCGACAGAGAGCTATGGCTACACCTTC.

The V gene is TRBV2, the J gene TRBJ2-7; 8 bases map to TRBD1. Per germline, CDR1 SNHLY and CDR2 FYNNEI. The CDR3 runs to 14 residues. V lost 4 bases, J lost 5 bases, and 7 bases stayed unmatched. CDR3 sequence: CASSVDRGGNEQYF. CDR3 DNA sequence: TGTGCCAGCAGTGTCGACAGGGGAGGCAACGAGCAGTACTTC.

Here the CDR3 DNA reads TGTGCCAGCAGTTCTCAGGTTCGGCGGGCCGCGTACTACAATGAGCAGTTCTTC. This gives the protein CASSSQVRRAAYYNEQFF. The rearrangement joins TRBV28 to TRBJ2-1; a weak D match, TRBD2 (5 bases). The length of the CDR3 is 18 residues. The V end was cut by 4 bases, the J end by 3 bases, with 22 bases between. In germline, CDR1 is MDHEN, CDR2 SYDVKM.

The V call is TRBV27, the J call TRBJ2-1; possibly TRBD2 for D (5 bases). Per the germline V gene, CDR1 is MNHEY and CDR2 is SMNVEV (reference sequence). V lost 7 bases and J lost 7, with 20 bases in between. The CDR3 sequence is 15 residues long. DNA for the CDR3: TGTGCCAGCACCCTCAGTGGGGAGAGAGGGAATGAGCAGTTCTTC. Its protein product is CASTLSGERGNEQFF.

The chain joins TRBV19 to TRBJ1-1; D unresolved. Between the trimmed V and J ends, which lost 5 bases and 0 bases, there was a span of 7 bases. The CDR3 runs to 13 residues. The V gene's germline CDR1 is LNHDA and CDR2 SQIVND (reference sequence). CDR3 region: CASSLQLNTEAFF. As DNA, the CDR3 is TGTGCCAGTAGTCTCCAGTTGAACACTGAAGCTTTCTTT.

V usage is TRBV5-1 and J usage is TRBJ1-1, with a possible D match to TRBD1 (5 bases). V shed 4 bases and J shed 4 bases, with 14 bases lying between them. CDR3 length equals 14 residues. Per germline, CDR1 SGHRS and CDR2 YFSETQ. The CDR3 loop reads CASSPGGGITEAFF. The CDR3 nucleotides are TGCGCCAGCAGCCCTGGCGGGGGTATCACTGAAGCTTTCTTT.

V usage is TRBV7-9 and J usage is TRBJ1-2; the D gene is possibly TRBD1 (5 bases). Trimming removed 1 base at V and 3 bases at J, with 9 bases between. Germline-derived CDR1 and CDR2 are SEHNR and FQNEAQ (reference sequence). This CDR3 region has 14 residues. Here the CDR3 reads CASSLGSGDYGYTF. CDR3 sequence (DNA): TGTGCCAGCAGCTTAGGTTCGGGGGACTATGGCTACACCTTC.

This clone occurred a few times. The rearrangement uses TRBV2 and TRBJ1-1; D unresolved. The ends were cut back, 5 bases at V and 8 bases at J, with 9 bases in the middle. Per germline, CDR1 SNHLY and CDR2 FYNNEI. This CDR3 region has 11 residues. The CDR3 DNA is TGTGCCAGCAGTCGTGAGAGAGAAGCTTTCTTT. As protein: CASSREREAFF.

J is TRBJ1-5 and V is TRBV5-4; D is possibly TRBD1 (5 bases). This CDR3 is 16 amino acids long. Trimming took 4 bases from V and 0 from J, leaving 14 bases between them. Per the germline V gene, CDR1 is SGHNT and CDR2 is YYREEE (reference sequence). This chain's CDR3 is CASSPGGPYSNQPQHF. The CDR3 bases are TGTGCCAGCAGCCCCGGGGGACCTTATAGCAATCAGCCCCAGCATTTT. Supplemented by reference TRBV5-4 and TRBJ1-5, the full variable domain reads ETGVTQSPTHLIKTRGQQVTLRCSSQSGHNTVSWYQQALGQGPQFIFQYYREEENGRGNFPPRFSGLQFPNYSSELNVNALELDDSALYLCASSPGGPYSNQPQHFGDGTRLSIL.